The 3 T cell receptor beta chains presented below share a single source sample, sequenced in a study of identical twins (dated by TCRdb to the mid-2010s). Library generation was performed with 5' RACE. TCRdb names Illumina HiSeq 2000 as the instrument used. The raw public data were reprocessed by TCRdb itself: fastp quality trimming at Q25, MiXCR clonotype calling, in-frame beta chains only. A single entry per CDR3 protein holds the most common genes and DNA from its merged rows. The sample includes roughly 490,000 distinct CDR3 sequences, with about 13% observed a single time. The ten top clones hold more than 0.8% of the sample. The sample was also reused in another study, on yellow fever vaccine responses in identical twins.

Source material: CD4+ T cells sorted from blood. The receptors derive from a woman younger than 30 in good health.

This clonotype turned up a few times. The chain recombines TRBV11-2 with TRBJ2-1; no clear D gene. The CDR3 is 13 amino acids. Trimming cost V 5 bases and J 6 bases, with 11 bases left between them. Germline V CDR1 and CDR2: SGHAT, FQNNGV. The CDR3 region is CASSSQLSNEQFF. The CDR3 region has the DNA TGTGCCAGCAGCAGTCAATTAAGCAATGAGCAGTTCTTC.

As DNA, the CDR3 is TGCAGTGGCCAAGGACTTTACACCGGGGAGCTGTTTTTT. It specifies CSGQGLYTGELFF. This rearrangement joins TRBV20-1 to TRBJ2-2; a possible D gene is TRBD2 (5 bases). Per the germline V gene, CDR1 is DFQATT and CDR2 is SNEGSKA (reference sequence). Between the trimmed V and J ends, which lost 7 bases and 3 bases, there was a span of 12 bases. There are 13 residues in the CDR3.

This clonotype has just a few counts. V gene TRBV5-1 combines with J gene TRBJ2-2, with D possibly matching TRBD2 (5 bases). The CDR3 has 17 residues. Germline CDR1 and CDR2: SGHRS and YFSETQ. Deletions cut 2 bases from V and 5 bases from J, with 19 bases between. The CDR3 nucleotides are TGCGCCAGCAGCTTCGCACCGTGGCCGGGAACTACCGGGGAGCTGTTTTTT. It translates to CASSFAPWPGTTGELFF.